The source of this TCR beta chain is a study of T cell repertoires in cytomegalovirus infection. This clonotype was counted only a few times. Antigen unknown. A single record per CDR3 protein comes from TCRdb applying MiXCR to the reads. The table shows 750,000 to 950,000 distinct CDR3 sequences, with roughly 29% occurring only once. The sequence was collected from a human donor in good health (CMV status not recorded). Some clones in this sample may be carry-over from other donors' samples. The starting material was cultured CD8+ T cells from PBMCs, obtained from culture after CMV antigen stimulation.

CDR3 amino acids: CASSKTGGGNEQFF. The CDR3 DNA is TGTGCCAGCAGCAAGACAGGGGGCGGAAATGAGCAGTTCTTC. The rearrangement uses TRBV12-3 or TRBV12-4 and TRBJ2-1; TRBD1 matches at 10 bases. The ends lost 6 bases at V and 7 bases at J; junction bases unmatched: 6. The CDR3 runs 14 residues.